There are many counts of the clone carrying this T cell receptor beta chain. Antigen: not known. This specimen belongs to a study of Graves' ophthalmopathy and Graves' hyperthyroidism. Whole-study results and caveats: A majority of expanded thyroid clonotypes exceeding 0.001 frequency were likewise present in blood.

Transcripts of RNA were the source for amplifying TCR beta CDR3 regions. HTBI primers primed a first-round RT-PCR, and a second-round multiplex PCR followed. TCRdb reanalysed the multiplex PCR reads using MiXCR and keeps one entry per CDR3 protein. The sample contains about 620,000 distinct CDR3 sequences, 22% of which appear only once. As the starting material, roughly 9.7 ml of fresh peripheral blood yielded the PBMCs. The sequenced sample consisted of peripheral blood. The clonotype originates from a woman in her late teens or twenties with stable Graves' hyperthyroidism. Some clones in this sample may be carry-over from other donors' samples.

CDR3 DNA sequence: TGTGCCATCAGTGATACTCAAGAGACCCAGTACTTC. Residues: CAISDTQETQYF. The chain couples TRBV10-3 to TRBJ2-5; D gene unclear. The V gene's germline CDR1 is ENHRY and CDR2 SYGVKD. Trimming took off 3 bases at V and 2 bases at J, with 4 bases between the two ends. CDR3 length: 12 residues.